This is a list of T cell receptor beta chains from one sample in a study of OX40 agonist ivuxolimab in advanced cancers. Profiled with immunoSEQ multiplex PCR; TCRdb holds only in-frame clones, not every one. The sample shows tens of thousands of clones, just under 75% of them seen only once. The input for sequencing was CD4+ or CD8+ T cells sorted from blood, taken in a trial of the OX40 agonist ivuxolimab. The receptors shown here come from an adult with an advanced solid tumor such as melanoma, head and neck, liver or kidney cancer. The conserved cysteine and the conserved F or W are not part of the CDR3 here.

v_gene: TRBV6-1; j_gene: TRBJ1-5; CDR3aa: ASTGGSNQPQH
v_gene: TRBV5-6; j_gene: TRBJ2-5; CDR3aa: ASSFRGPEQETQY
v_gene: TRBV5-7; j_gene: TRBJ2-2; CDR3aa: ASYRTSGGVAGELF
v_gene: TRBV5-8; j_gene: TRBJ2-5; CDR3aa: ASSRDRAWETQY
v_gene: TRBV29-1; j_gene: TRBJ2-1; CDR3aa: SVDLVNTYNEQF
v_gene: TRBV2; j_gene: TRBJ2-3; CDR3aa: ASGGGATRSTDTQY
v_gene: TRBV6-1; j_gene: TRBJ2-7; CDR3aa: ASSYERGSNEQY
v_gene: TRBV29-1; j_gene: TRBJ2-1; CDR3aa: SVHPGTYEQF
v_gene: TRBV5-6; j_gene: TRBJ2-7; CDR3aa: ASTSPPGSGVDYEQY
v_gene: TRBV10-3; j_gene: TRBJ2-2; CDR3aa: AISEPSGGAYTGELF
v_gene: TRBV4-1; j_gene: TRBJ2-7; CDR3aa: ASSQYTGEDEQY
v_gene: TRBV16; j_gene: TRBJ2-1; CDR3aa: ASSHPDRVSNEQF
v_gene: TRBV18; j_gene: TRBJ1-1; CDR3aa: ASSPTQGNTEAF
v_gene: TRBV7-7; j_gene: TRBJ1-3; CDR3aa: ASSLDVGNTIY
v_gene: TRBV7-6; j_gene: TRBJ2-7; CDR3aa: ASSLRGSTHEQY
v_gene: TRBV4-3; j_gene: TRBJ2-7; CDR3aa: ASSQDRFIQSHGDEQY
v_gene: TRBV9; j_gene: TRBJ2-5; CDR3aa: ASSVASGGAYETQY
v_gene: TRBV5-1; j_gene: TRBJ2-7; CDR3aa: ASSAGASYEQY
v_gene: TRBV5-4; j_gene: TRBJ2-5; CDR3aa: ASSLTDRVLEETQY
v_gene: TRBV19; j_gene: TRBJ2-1; CDR3aa: ASSAGGGNEQF
v_gene: TRBV7-9; j_gene: TRBJ2-1; CDR3aa: ASSLGSRTGVFDVVEQF
v_gene: TRBV9; j_gene: TRBJ2-1; CDR3aa: ASSARGTKYYEQF
v_gene: TRBV7-9; j_gene: TRBJ2-3; CDR3aa: ASSSQGSGSMDTQY
v_gene: TRBV5-1; j_gene: TRBJ2-2; CDR3aa: ASSPLTLAGELF
v_gene: TRBV27; j_gene: TRBJ2-2; CDR3aa: ASSPLENTGELF
v_gene: TRBV11-1; j_gene: TRBJ2-7; CDR3aa: ASSSPTENYEQY
v_gene: TRBV27; j_gene: TRBJ2-4; CDR3aa: ASSLNGRIQY
v_gene: TRBV15; j_gene: TRBJ1-5; CDR3aa: ATSRVRAGRNQPQH
v_gene: TRBV27; j_gene: TRBJ1-5; CDR3aa: ASSPFFSSGRGYQPQH
v_gene: TRBV9; j_gene: TRBJ2-5; CDR3aa: ASSAWDQETQY
v_gene: TRBV11-2; j_gene: TRBJ2-7; CDR3aa: ASSLGPGPLYEQY
v_gene: TRBV10-3; j_gene: TRBJ2-5; CDR3aa: ATTSGGAQETQY
v_gene: TRBV11-2; j_gene: TRBJ1-5; CDR3aa: ASSLTPTSRPQH
v_gene: TRBV5-6; j_gene: TRBJ1-5; CDR3aa: ASSLGGMTGSRGQPQH
v_gene: TRBV11-3; j_gene: TRBJ2-7; CDR3aa: ASSFARYGEQY
v_gene: TRBV5-1; j_gene: TRBJ1-2; CDR3aa: ASSLGAAYGYT
v_gene: TRBV7-4; j_gene: TRBJ2-2; CDR3aa: ASSLVVGGELF
v_gene: TRBV5-1; j_gene: TRBJ2-3; CDR3aa: ASSLGVGQGLDLADTQY
v_gene: TRBV7-6; j_gene: TRBJ2-7; CDR3aa: ASSLEHGAYEQY
v_gene: TRBV5-4; j_gene: TRBJ2-7; CDR3aa: ASSFARYGEQY
v_gene: TRBV21-1; j_gene: TRBJ1-2; CDR3aa: ASATRAVHRYT
v_gene: TRBV7-9; j_gene: TRBJ2-1; CDR3aa: ASSQQTSMNEQF
v_gene: TRBV28; j_gene: TRBJ2-7; CDR3aa: ASGTGGTYEQY
v_gene: TRBV19; j_gene: TRBJ2-3; CDR3aa: ASSIGPGTDTQY
v_gene: TRBV11-3; j_gene: TRBJ2-5; CDR3aa: ASRGQGPKETQY
v_gene: TRBV7-9; j_gene: TRBJ2-2; CDR3aa: ASSHRTGGAGELF
v_gene: TRBV19; j_gene: TRBJ2-5; CDR3aa: ARKDWGATGETQY
v_gene: TRBV7-9; j_gene: TRBJ2-1; CDR3aa: ASSFSGGAGNEQF
v_gene: TRBV12-5; j_gene: TRBJ1-1; CDR3aa: ASGGTENTEAF
v_gene: TRBV9; j_gene: TRBJ2-5; CDR3aa: ASSDYSGRTQY
v_gene: TRBV27; j_gene: TRBJ2-2; CDR3aa: ASSFSRTATGELF
v_gene: TRBV7-7; j_gene: TRBJ2-3; CDR3aa: ASSLTSGSSDTQY
v_gene: TRBV10-3; j_gene: TRBJ1-3; CDR3aa: AISESEEGSGNTIY
v_gene: TRBV4-1; j_gene: TRBJ1-2; CDR3aa: ASSQEQGGNYGYT
v_gene: TRBV5-1; j_gene: TRBJ2-4; CDR3aa: ASSPSAGGANIQY
v_gene: TRBV7-3; j_gene: TRBJ2-2; CDR3aa: ASSLRGNGELF